Each of the 19 T cell receptor beta chains below was sequenced from the same sample in a study of blood T cell repertoires in COVID-19. Assay: immunoSEQ multiplex PCR; the TCRdb copy retains only in-frame clones and omits some. The data contain tens of thousands of clones, approximately 90% of them seen just once; the ten biggest clones take up roughly 12%. The sequenced sample was peripheral blood. These receptors were obtained from a man between 70 and 80 years old with active or convalescent COVID-19.

The chain combines TRBV19 with TRBJ1-3; D is uncertain. Germline assignment: CDR1 LNHDA and CDR2 SQIVND (reference sequence). V lost 5 bases and J lost 2, with 19 bases in between. CDR3 size: 17 residues. CDR3 sequence: CASSLFNVWTPGNTIYF. In DNA, the CDR3 is TGTGCCAGTAGTTTGTTTAACGTTTGGACTCCTGGAAACACCATATATTTT.

This rearrangement joins TRBV7-9 to TRBJ2-5; tentative D call: TRBD2 (6 bases). Germline-derived CDR1 and CDR2 are SEHNR and FQNEAQ (reference sequence). Trimming removed 5 bases from V and 4 bases from J, with 14 bases in between. The CDR3 consists of 14 residues. CDR3 residues: CASSHIPGGETQYF. Here the CDR3 DNA reads TGTGCCAGCAGCCACATCCCCGGGGGAGAGACCCAGTACTTC.

The V call is TRBV9, the J call TRBJ1-1; D is possibly TRBD1 (5 bases). CDR3 length: 13 residues. Germline-derived CDR1 and CDR2 are SGDLS and YYNGEE. Trimming stripped 4 bases from V and 5 bases from J, with 12 bases between. Here the CDR3 DNA reads TGTGCCAGCAGCCTAGGCGGGGGGACTGAAGCTTTCTTT. This encodes CASSLGGGTEAFF. Supplemented by reference TRBV9 and TRBJ1-1, the full variable domain reads DSGVTQTPKHLITATGQRVTLRCSPRSGDLSVYWYQQSLDQGLQFLIQYYNGEERAKGNILERFSAQQFPDLHSELNLSSLELGDSALYFCASSLGGGTEAFFGQGTRLTVV.

The chain combines TRBV30 with TRBJ1-2, with D possibly being TRBD1 (6 bases). CDR3 length: 13 residues. CDR1 is GTSNPN, CDR2 SVGIG, per germline (reference sequence). The V end was cut by 2 bases, the J end by 7 bases, with 14 bases between. This CDR3 is CAWSTRTDRGYTF. DNA for the CDR3: TGTGCCTGGAGTACCCGGACAGACCGTGGCTACACCTTC.

The chain combines TRBV18 with TRBJ2-2, with D uncertain. This CDR3 contains 12 residues. Germline V gene sequence: CDR1 KGHSH, CDR2 LQKENI. Trimming pared 2 bases from V and 8 bases from J, leaving 6 bases between. The CDR3 protein is CASSPSTGELFF. In DNA, the CDR3 is TGTGCCAGCTCACCATCAACAGGGGAGCTGTTTTTT.

The chain joins TRBV14 to TRBJ2-7; D may be TRBD1 (5 bases). CDR1 and CDR2 from the germline V gene are SGHDN and FVKESK. This CDR3 comprises 13 residues. Deletions cut 5 bases from V and 3 bases from J, with 11 bases between. The CDR3 loop reads CASSYGAYYEQYF. The CDR3 DNA reads TGTGCCAGCAGCTATGGGGCCTACTACGAGCAGTACTTC.

The chain combines TRBV2 with TRBJ2-3; 8 bases are a match to TRBD2. V lost 5 bases and J lost 2; bases outside the gene matches: 3. CDR3 length: 14 amino acids. Germline V CDR1 and CDR2: SNHLY, FYNNEI. CDR3: CASSLGLATDTQYF. The CDR3 DNA reads TGTGCCAGCAGTCTCGGACTAGCCACAGATACGCAGTATTTT.

V and J are TRBV18 and TRBJ2-5; 10 nucleotides align to TRBD1. The V gene end was trimmed by 5 bases and the J gene end by 3 bases; junction bases not matched to a gene: 3. Germline V gene lookup returns CDR1 KGHSH and CDR2 LQKENI. The CDR3 contains 14 residues. The CDR3, as DNA: TGTGCCAGCTCAGCCGGGACAGGGGAAGAGACCCAGTACTTC. It yields the protein CASSAGTGEETQYF.

The genes are TRBV9 and TRBJ2-6; 7 bases fit TRBD1. Germline V gene lookup returns CDR1 SGDLS and CDR2 YYNGEE. The junction had 6 bases not matched to a gene; V was cut back by 3 bases and J by 0 bases. This CDR3 has 17 residues. The DNA of the CDR3 is TGTGCCAGCAGCGCTACCCGACAGGGCTCTGGGGCCAACGTCCTGACTTTC. Translation gives CASSATRQGSGANVLTF.

The rearrangement joins TRBV6-5 to TRBJ1-6; TRBD1 matches 9 bases. CDR1 and CDR2 from the germline V gene are MNHEY and SVGAGI. Trimming cost V 2 bases and J 10 bases; bases outside gene matches: 6. The CDR3 covers 15 residues. CDR3 sequence reads: CASSYGTGRESPLHF. The DNA for the CDR3 is TGTGCCAGCAGTTACGGGACAGGGCGGGAGTCACCCCTCCACTTT.

The V call is TRBV7-2, the J call TRBJ2-7; perhaps TRBD1 as D (5 bases). Germline CDR1 reads SGHTA; CDR2 reads FQGNSA. The germline V and J ends were trimmed by 7 bases and 6 bases, with 19 bases remaining between them. This CDR3 is built from 14 residues. Here the CDR3 reads CASNSLRRVGEQYF. The DNA of the CDR3 is TGTGCCAGCAACAGCTTACGCAGGGTTGGCGAGCAGTACTTC.

The chain is built from TRBV10-1 and TRBJ2-3, with 7 bases lining up with TRBD2. This CDR3 spans 21 amino acids. Germline-derived CDR1 and CDR2 are WNHNN and SYGVQD (reference sequence). J lost 0 bases, V lost 6 bases, and 24 bases had no gene match. CDR3 sequence reads: CASSHRTSSGRGSPSTDTQYF. For the CDR3, the DNA is TGCGCCAGCAGCCACCGGACTAGTTCTGGCCGAGGTTCTCCTAGCACAGATACGCAGTATTTT.

The chain links TRBV6-2 or TRBV6-3 to TRBJ1-1; D might be TRBD1 (6 bases). The length of the CDR3 is 16 residues. The ends were cut back, 1 base at V and 0 bases at J, with 12 bases in the middle. CDR1 is MNHEY, CDR2 SVGEGT, per germline. The CDR3 is CASSYLIGQMNTEAFF. CDR3 bases: TGTGCCAGCAGTTACTTAATCGGACAGATGAACACTGAAGCTTTCTTT.

In DNA, the CDR3 is TGTGCCAGCAGCCCCACGACAGGGCATGGCTACACCTTC. Translation gives CASSPTTGHGYTF. The chain carries TRBV7-2 and TRBJ1-2; 7 bases agree with TRBD1. Germline loops: CDR1 SGHTA, CDR2 FQGNSA. The CDR3 is 13 amino acids. The trim removed 5 bases at V and 6 bases at J, leaving 6 bases unmatched.

This clone was seen once. The V call is TRBV5-6, the J call TRBJ1-1; the D is unclear. V lost 3 bases and J 0 bases, leaving 9 bases between the germline ends. Germline CDR1 is SGHDT and CDR2 is YYEEEE. This CDR3 comprises 14 residues. The CDR3 loop is CASSWEGLNTEAFF. DNA for the CDR3: TGTGCCAGCAGCTGGGAGGGCCTGAACACTGAAGCTTTCTTT. The whole variable domain, filled in from reference TRBV5-6 and TRBJ1-1, reads DAGVTQSPTHLIKTRGQQVTLRCSPKSGHDTVSWYQQALGQGPQFIFQYYEEEERQRGNFPDRFSGHQFPNYSSELNVNALLLGDSALYLCASSWEGLNTEAFFGQGTRLTVV.

This rearrangement joins TRBV7-2 to TRBJ1-2; D remains ambiguous. V lost 4 bases and J lost 2, with 14 bases in between. The length of the CDR3 is 15 residues. CDR1 is SGHTA, CDR2 FQGNSA, per germline. The CDR3 coding sequence is TGTGCCAGCAGCTCGCTCGGGTCCCTAAACTATGGCTACACCTTC. Its protein is CASSSLGSLNYGYTF.

The chain recombines TRBV4-1 with TRBJ1-5; D perhaps matches TRBD1 (5 bases). The CDR3 spans 15 residues. In germline, CDR1 is MGHRA, CDR2 YSYEKL. With 0 bases removed from V and 6 bases from J, the gap between germline ends came to 12 bases. The CDR3 sequence is CASSQDLGEGQPQHF. The CDR3 DNA reads as TGCGCCAGCAGCCAAGATTTAGGGGAAGGTCAGCCCCAGCATTTT.

The chain joins TRBV18 to TRBJ1-1; D not resolved. Deletions cut 3 bases from V and 1 base from J, with 18 bases between. Per germline, CDR1 KGHSH and CDR2 LQKENI. This CDR3 has 17 amino acids. The CDR3 here is CASSPYGAGRTNTEAFF. The CDR3 DNA sequence: TGTGCCAGCTCACCTTACGGTGCGGGAAGGACGAACACTGAAGCTTTCTTT.

The chain couples TRBV25-1 to TRBJ2-5; 14 positions agree with TRBD2. V lost 10 bases to trimming and J lost 0 bases; unmatched junction nucleotides: 4. The length of the CDR3 is 15 residues. Germline V lookup: CDR1 MGHDK, CDR2 SYGVNS. This CDR3 is CAISTSGGDQETQYF. CDR3 DNA sequence: TGTGCCATCTCGACTAGCGGGGGGGACCAAGAGACCCAGTACTTC.